The rows below give T cell receptor beta chains drawn from one sample of a study of identical twins. Each CDR3 protein is one row after TCRdb ran MiXCR on the 5' RACE reads. The repertoire holds 500,000 to 650,000 distinct CDR3 sequences, about 7.6% seen once, with roughly 1.5% in the top ten. This sample also belongs to another study, concerning yellow fever vaccine responses in identical twins.

The sample taken for sequencing was PBMCs. These receptors all stem from a woman aged 18-30 years in good health. Each CDR3 is given with its conserved first and last residue. A D gene is named only where the DNA matches it firmly. Part of the rows lack a size; the others show once, few, many or a class for expanded clones.

clone size: many
V gene: TRBV18
D gene: TRBD1
J gene: TRBJ1-2
CDR3 protein: CASSGTESYGYTF
CDR3 DNA: TGTGCCAGCTCCGGGACAGAATCCTATGGCTACACCTTC

clone size: few
V gene: TRBV5-1
D gene: TRBD2
J gene: TRBJ2-7
CDR3 protein: CASSLGGTSGDYEQYF
CDR3 DNA: TGCGCCAGCAGCTTGGGAGGGACTAGCGGGGATTACGAGCAGTACTTC

clone size: NA
V gene: TRBV5-1
D gene: TRBD1
J gene: TRBJ2-5
CDR3 protein: CASSPTTGSETQYF
CDR3 DNA: TGCGCCAGCAGCCCAACGACAGGGTCCGAGACCCAGTACTTC

clone size: few
V gene: TRBV10-3
D gene: NA
J gene: TRBJ2-1
CDR3 protein: CAISSGPKSSYNEQFF
CDR3 DNA: TGTGCCATCAGCTCGGGACCGAAGAGCTCCTACAATGAGCAGTTCTTC

clone size: many
V gene: TRBV5-8
D gene: NA
J gene: TRBJ1-4
CDR3 protein: CASSWETGVFF
CDR3 DNA: TGTGCCAGCAGCTGGGAAACGGGGGTGTTTTTT

clone size: many
V gene: TRBV14
D gene: NA
J gene: TRBJ1-2
CDR3 protein: CASSQQGIGGYTF
CDR3 DNA: TGTGCCAGCAGCCAACAGGGAATCGGTGGCTACACCTTC

clone size: few
V gene: TRBV15
D gene: NA
J gene: TRBJ2-2
CDR3 protein: CATSRVGGTGELFF
CDR3 DNA: TGTGCCACCAGCAGAGTGGGCGGGACCGGGGAGCTGTTTTTT

clone size: few
V gene: TRBV20-1
D gene: NA
J gene: TRBJ2-4
CDR3 protein: CSAVTGLAKNIQYF
CDR3 DNA: TGCAGTGCTGTAACGGGTTTAGCCAAAAACATTCAGTACTTC

clone size: NA
V gene: TRBV7-9
D gene: NA
J gene: TRBJ1-3
CDR3 protein: CASSRGGTARNTIYF
CDR3 DNA: TGTGCCAGCAGTCGAGGAGGGACCGCTAGAAACACCATATATTTT

clone size: NA
V gene: TRBV4-1
D gene: NA
J gene: TRBJ1-1
CDR3 protein: CASSQIGQMNTEAFF
CDR3 DNA: TGCGCCAGCAGCCAAATTGGACAAATGAACACTGAAGCTTTCTTT

clone size: few
V gene: TRBV3-1
D gene: NA
J gene: TRBJ2-2
CDR3 protein: CASSPSGLINTGELFF
CDR3 DNA: TGTGCCAGCAGCCCCTCCGGACTCATTAACACCGGGGAGCTGTTTTTT

clone size: few
V gene: TRBV29-1
D gene: TRBD2
J gene: TRBJ2-3
CDR3 protein: CSVDHLAGPTDTQYF
CDR3 DNA: TGCAGCGTTGACCACCTAGCGGGGCCCACAGATACGCAGTATTTT

clone size: many
V gene: TRBV12-3/TRBV12-4
D gene: NA
J gene: TRBJ1-3
CDR3 protein: CASSLRGSGNTIYF
CDR3 DNA: TGTGCCAGCAGTTTAAGGGGGTCTGGAAACACCATATATTTT

clone size: few
V gene: TRBV29-1
D gene: NA
J gene: TRBJ1-5
CDR3 protein: CSVGTGVSNQPQHF
CDR3 DNA: TGCAGCGTTGGGACGGGGGTAAGCAATCAGCCCCAGCATTTT

clone size: many
V gene: TRBV7-9
D gene: NA
J gene: TRBJ2-4
CDR3 protein: CASSADSLAKNIQYF
CDR3 DNA: TGTGCCAGCAGCGCCGACAGCCTAGCCAAAAACATTCAGTACTTC

clone size: many
V gene: TRBV24-1
D gene: NA
J gene: TRBJ1-5
CDR3 protein: CATSDHRYGNQPQHF
CDR3 DNA: TGTGCCACCAGTGATCACAGGTACGGCAATCAGCCCCAGCATTTT

clone size: NA
V gene: TRBV28
D gene: NA
J gene: TRBJ2-1
CDR3 protein: CASSLIYEQFF
CDR3 DNA: TGTGCCAGCAGTTTAATCTATGAGCAGTTCTTC

clone size: NA
V gene: TRBV15
D gene: NA
J gene: TRBJ2-2
CDR3 protein: CATSRDSPLVGTNTGELFF
CDR3 DNA: TGTGCCACCAGCAGAGATTCTCCCCTGGTAGGGACTAACACCGGGGAGCTGTTTTTT

clone size: NA
V gene: TRBV5-5
D gene: TRBD2
J gene: TRBJ2-5
CDR3 protein: CASSSGLAGGGETQYF
CDR3 DNA: TGTGCCAGCAGCAGCGGACTAGCGGGGGGAGGGGAGACCCAGTACTTC

clone size: NA
V gene: TRBV27
D gene: NA
J gene: TRBJ2-3
CDR3 protein: CASSLWVPGGPDTQYF
CDR3 DNA: TGTGCCAGCAGTTTATGGGTCCCCGGGGGGCCAGATACGCAGTATTTT

clone size: few
V gene: TRBV3-1
D gene: NA
J gene: TRBJ1-1
CDR3 protein: CASSQMLKGEAFF
CDR3 DNA: TGTGCCAGCAGCCAAATGCTGAAGGGTGAAGCTTTCTTT

clone size: NA
V gene: TRBV4-1
D gene: NA
J gene: TRBJ2-2
CDR3 protein: CASSQVWPGGTGELFF
CDR3 DNA: TGCGCCAGCAGCCAAGTATGGCCAGGAGGGACCGGGGAGCTGTTTTTT

clone size: NA
V gene: TRBV20-1
D gene: NA
J gene: TRBJ2-4
CDR3 protein: CSGDGETENIQYF
CDR3 DNA: TGCAGTGGAGACGGGGAAACCGAAAACATTCAGTACTTC

clone size: NA
V gene: TRBV10-1
D gene: NA
J gene: TRBJ2-1
CDR3 protein: CASSELSGQRAEQFF
CDR3 DNA: TGCGCCAGCAGTGAGTTATCAGGCCAAAGGGCTGAGCAGTTCTTC

clone size: NA
V gene: TRBV10-2
D gene: NA
J gene: TRBJ2-1
CDR3 protein: CASNSDAPPHEQFF
CDR3 DNA: TGCGCCAGCAATAGCGACGCCCCCCCCCATGAGCAGTTCTTC

clone size: few
V gene: TRBV6-1
D gene: TRBD1
J gene: TRBJ1-2
CDR3 protein: CATRDRVLANYGYTF
CDR3 DNA: TGTGCCACCAGGGACAGGGTTTTAGCTAACTATGGCTACACCTTC

clone size: NA
V gene: TRBV18
D gene: TRBD2
J gene: TRBJ2-1
CDR3 protein: CASSPRTRGSSYNEQFF
CDR3 DNA: TGTGCCAGCTCACCAAGAACGCGGGGGAGCTCCTACAATGAGCAGTTCTTC

clone size: few
V gene: TRBV14
D gene: NA
J gene: TRBJ2-1
CDR3 protein: CASNPSGLGFYEQFF
CDR3 DNA: TGTGCCAGCAACCCGTCGGGTTTGGGGTTCTATGAGCAGTTCTTC

clone size: few
V gene: TRBV5-1
D gene: TRBD1
J gene: TRBJ1-6
CDR3 protein: CASSFGTGDNSPLHF
CDR3 DNA: TGCGCCAGCAGCTTTGGGACAGGGGATAATTCACCCCTCCACTTT

clone size: NA
V gene: TRBV7-9
D gene: NA
J gene: TRBJ1-6
CDR3 protein: CASISLEGNSPLHF
CDR3 DNA: TGTGCCAGCATCTCTTTGGAGGGAAATTCACCCCTCCACTTT

clone size: NA
V gene: TRBV7-2
D gene: NA
J gene: TRBJ1-2
CDR3 protein: CASSLALQSVYGYTF
CDR3 DNA: TGTGCCAGCAGCTTAGCGTTGCAGAGTGTCTATGGCTACACCTTC

clone size: NA
V gene: TRBV7-8
D gene: NA
J gene: TRBJ2-1
CDR3 protein: CASSFKPLDEQFF
CDR3 DNA: TGTGCCAGCAGCTTCAAACCTTTAGATGAGCAGTTCTTC

clone size: few
V gene: TRBV7-9
D gene: NA
J gene: TRBJ2-7
CDR3 protein: CASSLLAGGGEQYF
CDR3 DNA: TGTGCCAGCAGCTTATTGGCAGGGGGAGGTGAGCAGTACTTC

clone size: few
V gene: TRBV15
D gene: TRBD2
J gene: TRBJ2-3
CDR3 protein: CATSTTSGGARDTQYF
CDR3 DNA: TGTGCCACCAGCACAACTAGCGGGGGGGCCAGAGATACGCAGTATTTT

clone size: few
V gene: TRBV28
D gene: NA
J gene: TRBJ1-5
CDR3 protein: CASWGLNQPQHF
CDR3 DNA: TGTGCCAGCTGGGGCCTCAATCAGCCCCAGCATTTT

clone size: few
V gene: TRBV10-3
D gene: NA
J gene: TRBJ2-5
CDR3 protein: CAISELAEETQYF
CDR3 DNA: TGTGCCATCAGTGAGTTAGCGGAGGAGACCCAGTACTTC

clone size: many
V gene: TRBV5-5
D gene: NA
J gene: TRBJ2-7
CDR3 protein: CASSLAVWGPTYEQYF
CDR3 DNA: TGTGCCAGCAGCTTGGCCGTCTGGGGGCCCACCTACGAGCAGTACTTC

clone size: few
V gene: TRBV3-1
D gene: TRBD1
J gene: TRBJ2-3
CDR3 protein: CASSQAGGVGDTQYF
CDR3 DNA: TGTGCCAGCAGCCAAGCAGGGGGAGTGGGGGATACGCAGTATTTT

clone size: few
V gene: TRBV19
D gene: TRBD1
J gene: TRBJ2-2
CDR3 protein: CASRHKNRGPSSGELFF
CDR3 DNA: TGTGCCAGTAGACACAAGAACAGGGGTCCGTCGTCCGGGGAGCTGTTTTTT

clone size: NA
V gene: TRBV3-1
D gene: TRBD2
J gene: TRBJ2-5
CDR3 protein: CASGNGDYRGETQYF
CDR3 DNA: TGTGCCAGCGGCAATGGGGACTACAGAGGGGAGACCCAGTACTTC

clone size: NA
V gene: TRBV5-1
D gene: NA
J gene: TRBJ1-1
CDR3 protein: CASRSGNTEAFF
CDR3 DNA: TGCGCCAGCAGATCTGGGAACACTGAAGCTTTCTTT

clone size: NA
V gene: TRBV4-2
D gene: NA
J gene: TRBJ2-5
CDR3 protein: CASSQGRPEETQYF
CDR3 DNA: TGTGCCAGCAGCCAGGGACGGCCCGAAGAGACCCAGTACTTC

clone size: few
V gene: TRBV15
D gene: NA
J gene: TRBJ1-2
CDR3 protein: CATSRDLGNYGYTF
CDR3 DNA: TGTGCCACCAGCAGAGATCTGGGGAACTATGGCTACACCTTC

clone size: many
V gene: TRBV12-3/TRBV12-4
D gene: NA
J gene: TRBJ2-2
CDR3 protein: CASRIGGDTGELFF
CDR3 DNA: TGTGCCAGCAGAATAGGGGGGGACACCGGGGAGCTGTTTTTT

clone size: few
V gene: TRBV4-1
D gene: TRBD1
J gene: TRBJ1-6
CDR3 protein: CASSQVIRGGRGSDNSPLHF
CDR3 DNA: TGCGCCAGCAGCCAAGTGATACGAGGAGGCAGGGGGTCGGATAATTCACCCCTCCACTTT

clone size: few
V gene: TRBV20-1
D gene: NA
J gene: TRBJ2-3
CDR3 protein: CSARAPLGRESSTDTQYF
CDR3 DNA: TGCAGTGCTAGAGCCCCCTTGGGTCGGGAGAGTAGCACAGATACGCAGTATTTT